This is a list of T cell receptor beta chains from one sample in a study of cytomegalovirus exposure and HLA in healthy donors. Produced via immunoSEQ multiplex PCR; TCRdb's table is partial and in-frame only. The sample lists about 120,000 clones; 74% were seen once. Sequencing was performed on PBMCs. The receptors originated from a human donor in good health. Both conserved end residues are trimmed from each CDR3.

TRBJ2-7 | TRBV20-1 | 9 | SARAGATEY
TRBJ2-1 | TRBV5-8 | 13 | ASTPGRSSYNEQF
TRBJ2-2 | TRBV11-3 | 12 | ASSLPGQSGELF
TRBJ2-1 | TRBV5-1 | 14 | ASSFGAGGSYNEQF
TRBJ2-1 | TRBV11-2 | 12 | ASSPTPGQTIQF
TRBJ2-1 | TRBV7-8 | 12 | ASRSTSGSNEQF
TRBJ1-4 | TRBV6-1 | 16 | ASSDYGATGSANEKLF
TRBJ1-5 | TRBV28 | 13 | ASSFRGRGNQPQH
TRBJ1-4 | TRBV7-9 | 13 | ASSSRKATNEKLF
TRBJ1-2 | TRBV2 | 12 | ASRITGILYGYT
TRBJ1-2 | TRBV28 | 12 | ASSLPPGMNGYT
TRBJ1-5 | TRBV5-1 | 12 | ASSSRSGDQPQH
TRBJ2-1 | TRBV10-3 | 13 | AISESGEGYNEQF
TRBJ1-1 | TRBV28 | 11 | ASGGSRNTEAF
TRBJ1-4 | TRBV2 | 15 | ASSEFLGAGLNEKLF
TRBJ1-1 | TRBV9 | 14 | ASSVVGSSGNTEAF
TRBJ2-7 | TRBV7-2 | 14 | ASSLRARGLSYEQY
TRBJ1-3 | TRBV19 | 11 | ASGQGAGNTIY
TRBJ1-2 | TRBV2 | 11 | ASRDRRTYGYT
TRBJ2-7 | TRBV11-3 | 11 | ASSASTGGAQY
TRBJ1-5 | TRBV15 | 12 | ATSRTGLNQPQH
TRBJ1-1 | TRBV19 | 18 | ASSIRGGKRADRRNTEAF
TRBJ1-2 | TRBV4-1 | 13 | ASSPTTGENYGYT
TRBJ1-1 | TRBV5-1 | 13 | ASSSRRSPGTEAF
TRBJ1-2 | TRBV4-2 | 14 | ASSQVPLGPGFGYT
TRBJ2-7 | TRBV29-1 | 10 | SAQTGAYEQY
TRBJ2-5 | TRBV5-1 | 17 | ASSLGSNRRLAGGETQY
TRBJ2-1 | TRBV7-3 | 13 | ASSLLAGGINEQF
TRBJ2-7 | TRBV28 | 12 | ASRTSGTNYEQY
TRBJ2-7 | TRBV10-3 | 12 | AISVKEYSSEQY
TRBJ2-1 | TRBV19 | 12 | ASTPGGFTGEQF
TRBJ2-1 | TRBV6-4 | 12 | ASSDSGTPTEQF
TRBJ1-5 | TRBV28 | 15 | ASSLFAGTINPQPQH
TRBJ1-1 | TRBV5-6 | 16 | ASSLADRVDEGNTEAF
TRBJ2-2 | TRBV7-9 | 11 | ASVQSNTGELF
TRBJ2-7 | TRBV2 | 14 | ASSEQRLAGGPWQY
TRBJ2-3 | TRBV19 | 13 | ASSGRDRGWDTQY
TRBJ2-7 | TRBV30 | 12 | AWSVSRGAYEQY
TRBJ1-5 | TRBV28 | 13 | ASSLATRNNQPQH
TRBJ2-2 | TRBV7-8 | 14 | ASSPSGGGGTGELF
TRBJ2-1 | TRBV5-6 | 14 | ASSLKGLAAYNEQF